Below, 10 T cell receptor beta chains from the same sample are listed, as sequenced in a study of cytomegalovirus exposure and HLA in healthy donors. Primers: 60 Vbeta forward and 13 Jbeta reverse. Using immunoSEQ multiplex PCR, the repertoire was profiled, and TCRdb retains in-frame clones only, with some absent. The sample holds roughly 100,000 clones, 55% to 80% seen once. Sequencing was carried out using PBMCs. Receptor source: a human donor in good health.

This chain uses TRBV4-1 with TRBJ1-1; 7 bases map to TRBD1. Germline V gene data show CDR1 as MGHRA and CDR2 as YSYEKL. V gave up 0 bases and J gave up 1 base; unmatched junction bases: 5. The CDR3 consists of 16 residues. The CDR3 nucleotides read TGCGCCAGCAGCCAAGACGGGGACAGAGCGAACACTGAAGCTTTCTTT. Protein product: CASSQDGDRANTEAFF.

The V and J genes are TRBV27 and TRBJ2-1; TRBD1 is a possible D gene (5 bases). Germline V gives CDR1 MNHEY, CDR2 SMNVEV (reference sequence). Trimming cost V 5 bases and J 5 bases, with 13 bases left between them. The CDR3 is 14 residues long. The CDR3 coding sequence is TGTGCCAGCAGTACCGGACACCCTAACAATGAGCAGTTCTTC. This sequence encodes CASSTGHPNNEQFF.

The rearrangement uses TRBV5-1 and TRBJ2-2; TRBD1 matches 7 bases. Germline V lookup: CDR1 SGHRS, CDR2 YFSETQ. Trimming removed 2 bases from V and 4 bases from J; junction bases left unmatched: 5. The CDR3 totals 15 residues. Written as DNA, the CDR3 is TGCGCCAGCAGCTTAGTAGGGGGCGCCACCGGGGAGCTGTTTTTT. It codes for CASSLVGGATGELFF. Filled out from reference TRBV5-1 and TRBJ2-2, the complete variable domain reads KAGVTQTPRYLIKTRGQQVTLSCSPISGHRSVSWYQQTPGQGLQFLFEYFSETQRNKGNFPGRFSGRQFSNSRSEMNVSTLELGDSALYLCASSLVGGATGELFFGEGSRLTVL.

The V call is TRBV29-1, the J call TRBJ1-2; D not resolved. V lost 6 bases, J lost 4 bases, and 9 bases lay in between. The CDR3 has 11 amino acids. Germline V gene sequence: CDR1 SQVTM, CDR2 ANQGSEA. The CDR3 DNA sequence: TGCAGCGTCCGGGGAATCTATGGCTACACCTTC. Protein sequence: CSVRGIYGYTF.

The V call is TRBV5-1, the J call TRBJ2-6; no reliable D call. Trimming left V 7 bases short and J 2 bases short, with 10 bases between. The CDR3 spans 14 residues. CDR1 is SGHRS, CDR2 YFSETQ, per germline. The CDR3 region is CASGEPPGANVLTF. DNA of the CDR3: TGCGCCAGCGGAGAACCCCCTGGGGCCAACGTCCTGACTTTC.

This clone was found a few times. CDR3 loop: CASSQGNGGGSEAFF. The CDR3, as DNA: TGCGCCAGCAGCCAAGGTAACGGTGGGGGGAGCGAAGCTTTCTTT. V and J are TRBV4-1 and TRBJ1-1; D is perhaps TRBD1 (5 bases). The CDR3 loop spans 15 amino acids. V shed 1 base and J shed 8 bases, with 17 bases lying between them. The V gene's germline CDR1 is MGHRA and CDR2 YSYEKL.

This chain links TRBV19 with TRBJ1-3; D gene ambiguous. CDR1 LNHDA and CDR2 SQIVND come from the germline V gene (reference sequence). The CDR3 is 14 amino acids. V was shortened by 3 bases and J by 4 bases, with 10 bases between the two germline ends. CDR3 nucleotides: TGTGCCAGTAGTATGGGCAACCTGGGAAACACCATATATTTT. It specifies CASSMGNLGNTIYF.

The rearrangement uses TRBV14 and TRBJ1-4; 7 bases are shared with TRBD1. CDR3 length: 17 residues. Losses at the gene ends were 2 bases for V and 0 bases for J; bases not matched to a gene: 6. CDR1 SGHDN and CDR2 FVKESK come from the germline V gene. The DNA for the CDR3 is TGTGCCAGCAGCCAACTGGGACAGACTGCAACTAATGAAAAACTGTTTTTT. Translation: CASSQLGQTATNEKLFF.

The chain combines TRBV30 with TRBJ1-4; D not resolved. V was trimmed by 0 bases and J by 9 bases, leaving 20 bases between them. Germline V lookup: CDR1 GTSNPN, CDR2 SVGIG (reference sequence). The length of the CDR3 is 16 residues. Written as DNA, the CDR3 is TGTGCCTGGAGTGTATCCCGGGATGGGATACCGAAAAAACTGTTTTTT. It specifies CAWSVSRDGIPKKLFF.

The V and J genes are TRBV18 and TRBJ2-5, with 7 bases fitting TRBD1. Germline loops: CDR1 KGHSH, CDR2 LQKENI. The CDR3 is 13 amino acids. J lost 3 bases, V lost 5 bases, and 3 bases had no gene match. The CDR3 DNA follows: TGTGCCAGCTCATCGGGACAGAAAGAGACCCAGTACTTC. Protein product: CASSSGQKETQYF.